The clone carrying this TCR beta chain was found a few times. Its antigen is currently unknown. These data belong to a study of OX40 agonist ivuxolimab in advanced cancers. Overall study context: Patients enrolled in dose escalation were diagnosed with hepatocellular carcinoma, melanoma, renal cell or head and neck cancer. Study-level findings and limits: At 0.1 to 3.0 mg/kg, clonal expansion of CD4+ and CD8+ blood T cells had occurred by week 6. Fewer expanded clones were found on average in CD4+ than in CD8+ T cells.

Using immunoSEQ multiplex PCR, the repertoire was profiled, and TCRdb retains in-frame clones only, with some absent. The sample consists of 96,000 or so clones, 90% of them appearing once. CDR3 length: 15 residues. Per germline, CDR1 SGHTA and CDR2 FQGTGA. Trimming removed 1 base at V and 3 bases at J, with 9 bases between. This TCR was sampled from an adult with an advanced solid tumor such as melanoma, head and neck, liver or kidney cancer. The material sequenced was CD4+ or CD8+ T cells sorted from blood, taken in a trial of the OX40 agonist ivuxolimab. This chain links TRBV7-3 with TRBJ2-2, with D maybe TRBD2 (6 bases). The CDR3 region is CASSLSGMDTGELFF. CDR3 DNA: TGTGCCAGCAGCTTAAGCGGGATGGACACCGGGGAGCTGTTTTTT.